This entry lists 27 T cell receptor beta chains sequenced from one sample in a study of T cell responses to AZD1222 COVID-19 vaccine. TCRdb's copy holds only in-frame clones and misses some; the assay was immunoSEQ multiplex PCR. The table lists fewer than 90,000 clones, approximately 91% of them singletons. Sequencing was performed on peripheral blood, taken 28 days after the second AZD1222 dose. These receptors were taken from an adult who received the AZD1222 COVID-19 vaccine.

The chain recombines TRBV6-4 with TRBJ1-1; maybe TRBD1 (5 bases). Trimming removed 3 bases from V and 5 bases from J, with 10 bases in between. CDR1 and CDR2 (germline): MRHNA, SNTAGT. The CDR3 extends over 13 amino acids. CDR3 bases: TGTGCCAGCAGTGAAACAGGTTGGACTGAAGCTTTCTTT. Encoded protein: CASSETGWTEAFF.

In this sample, this clone turned up once. The chain joins TRBV6-1 to TRBJ1-2, with no clear D. The CDR3 extends over 12 amino acids. The V gene's germline CDR1 is MNHNS and CDR2 SASEGT. Trimming pared 3 bases from V and 5 bases from J, leaving 7 bases between. The CDR3 region is CASSDTAYGYTF. The CDR3 DNA follows: TGTGCCAGCAGTGATACAGCGTATGGCTACACCTTC.

The CDR3 bases are TGTGCCAGCCTCGGGACGGAGAATGAAAAACTGTTTTTT. It codes for CASLGTENEKLFF. The chain recombines TRBV6-6 with TRBJ1-4, with D possibly matching TRBD1 (5 bases). There are 13 residues in the CDR3. Trimming pared 8 bases from V and 5 bases from J, leaving 12 bases between. CDR1 is MNHNY, CDR2 SVGAGI, per germline (reference sequence).

The chain recombines TRBV5-6 with TRBJ1-2, with D possibly being TRBD1 (6 bases). V was cut by 5 bases and J by 4 bases, with 9 bases left in between. CDR1 is SGHDT, CDR2 YYEEEE, per germline. The CDR3 totals 12 residues. As DNA, the CDR3 is TGTGCCAGCAGGGACAGCCTCTATGGCTACACCTTC. Its translation is CASRDSLYGYTF.

V gene TRBV6-6 combines with J gene TRBJ2-1, with D perhaps TRBD1 (6 bases). The V and J ends lost 6 bases and 2 bases respectively, with 8 bases between them. Germline V lookup: CDR1 MNHNY, CDR2 SVGAGI (reference sequence). There are 13 residues in the CDR3. CDR3 amino acids: CASSWTAYNEQFF. The CDR3 nucleotides are TGTGCCAGCAGCTGGACAGCCTACAATGAGCAGTTCTTC.

The chain uses TRBV3-1 (or the pseudogene TRBV3-2) and TRBJ2-1; 8 nucleotides match TRBD1. The CDR3 is 18 amino acids. Germline CDR1 reads LGHDT; CDR2 reads YNNKEL (reference sequence). Germline trimming cut 2 bases from V and 0 bases from J; bases unmatched to any gene: 9. The chain's CDR3 is CASSQRIQGVHSYNEQFF. The CDR3 nucleotides are TGTGCCAGCAGCCAACGAATACAGGGGGTCCACTCCTACAATGAGCAGTTCTTC.

The chain carries TRBV5-1 and TRBJ2-2, with 7 positions matching TRBD1. This CDR3 is built from 13 residues. Per germline, CDR1 SGHRS and CDR2 YFSETQ. Trimming cost V 7 bases and J 7 bases; bases outside gene matches: 7. The CDR3 is CASGNRGSGELFF. The CDR3 DNA is TGCGCCAGCGGGAACAGGGGAAGCGGGGAGCTGTTTTTT.

This chain joins TRBV6-5 and TRBJ1-2; TRBD1 might be the D (5 bases). Germline V gives CDR1 MNHEY, CDR2 SVGAGI. Between the trimmed V and J ends, which lost 6 bases and 4 bases, there was a span of 12 bases. The CDR3 sequence is 13 residues long. CDR3 in DNA: TGTGCCAGCAGCAATGGGACCCTCTATGGCTACACCTTC. It translates to CASSNGTLYGYTF.

The count of this clone is one. This chain uses TRBV5-1 with TRBJ1-4, with TRBD1 as a possible D gene (5 bases). The CDR3 loop spans 15 amino acids. Germline values: CDR1 SGHRS, CDR2 YFSETQ. V was trimmed by 0 bases and J by 5 bases, leaving 11 bases between them. CDR3 bases: TGCGCCAGCAGCTTGGTCGGGACGGGGAATGAAAAACTGTTTTTT. Residues: CASSLVGTGNEKLFF.

This chain joins TRBV12-5 and TRBJ1-6; D may be TRBD1 (5 bases). Germline V gives CDR1 LGHNT, CDR2 FRNRAP. V shed 4 bases and J shed 8 bases, with 12 bases lying between them. The CDR3 has 14 residues. The CDR3 DNA sequence: TGTGCTAGTGGTTCCCTAGGGGCCTATTCACCCCTCCACTTT. It yields the protein CASGSLGAYSPLHF.

The chain recombines TRBV6-1 with TRBJ1-2, with D perhaps matching TRBD1 (6 bases). CDR1 MNHNS and CDR2 SASEGT come from the germline V gene. CDR3 length: 15 amino acids. V lost 3 bases to trimming and J lost 6 bases, with 17 bases between them. CDR3 residues: CASSDLTGMTHGYTF. CDR3 nucleotide sequence: TGTGCCAGCAGTGACCTTACAGGGATGACCCATGGCTACACCTTC.

This clone was detected a few times. CDR3 bases: TGTGCCAGCAGCGCAACCGGGGGAAACACCATATATTTT. Translation: CASSATGGNTIYF. This chain connects TRBV9 to TRBJ1-3; D gene unclear. The germline CDR1 and CDR2 sequences are SGDLS and YYNGEE. This CDR3 is built from 13 residues. Trimming pared 3 bases from V and 4 bases from J, leaving 8 bases between.

The chain recombines TRBV30 with TRBJ1-1; 7 bases fit TRBD1. The CDR3 contains 13 residues. CDR1 is GTSNPN and CDR2 is SVGIG in the germline V gene (reference sequence). Trimming at V came to 8 bases and at J to 6 bases, leaving 12 bases not matched to a gene. The DNA for the CDR3 is TGTGCCGGTAAAGACAGGGTAGGTTCTGAAGCTTTCTTT. Translation: CAGKDRVGSEAFF.

The genes are TRBV24-1 and TRBJ1-5; D gene uncertain. Germline V gene data show CDR1 as KGHDR and CDR2 as SFDVKD. V was pared by 4 bases and J by 11 bases, with 8 bases between. The CDR3 has 11 amino acids. CDR3 in DNA: TGTGCCACCAGTGAAGGACCGACCCAGCATTTT. It codes for CATSEGPTQHF.

V and J are TRBV7-8 and TRBJ2-2; D is uncertain. V dropped 1 base and J dropped 0 bases, with 6 bases sitting between them. The CDR3 has 15 residues. Germline CDR1 SGHVS, CDR2 FQNEAQ. For the CDR3, the DNA is TGTGCCAGCAGCTTAGGACGGCCGAACACCGGGGAGCTGTTTTTT. This sequence encodes CASSLGRPNTGELFF. The complete variable domain, with remaining parts taken from reference TRBV7-8 and TRBJ2-2, reads GAGVSQSPRYKVAKRGQDVALRCDPISGHVSLFWYQQALGQGPEFLTYFQNEAQLDKSGLPSDRFFAERPEGSVSTLKIQRTQQEDSAVYLCASSLGRPNTGELFFGEGSRLTVL.

The chain has TRBV12-5 and TRBJ2-3, with TRBD1 matching 9 bases. Germline CDR1 and CDR2: LGHNT and FRNRAP. Losses at the gene ends were 6 bases for V and 6 bases for J; bases not matched to a gene: 16. The CDR3 totals 17 residues. In DNA form, the CDR3 reads TGTGCTAGTGGCCTTACCGGACAGGGGAGGATAGGGGATACGCAGTATTTT. Translated, it gives CASGLTGQGRIGDTQYF.

This chain connects TRBV9 to TRBJ2-3; 10 bases fit TRBD2. Germline CDR1 reads SGDLS; CDR2 reads YYNGEE. V lost 3 bases and J lost 2; bases outside the gene matches: 6. The CDR3 has 16 residues. CDR3 region: CASSGILAGFTDTQYF. The CDR3 bases are TGTGCCAGCAGCGGTATACTAGCGGGGTTCACAGATACGCAGTATTTT.

The gene calls are TRBV4-1 and TRBJ1-6; 7 nucleotides align to TRBD1. Germline V gives CDR1 MGHRA, CDR2 YSYEKL. V was clipped by 1 base and J by 10 bases; unmatched bases: 4. The CDR3 is 14 amino acids. The CDR3 coding sequence is TGCGCCAGCAGCCAAGGGGACAGCCGGTCACCCCTCCACTTT. Translated, it gives CASSQGDSRSPLHF.

The CDR3 sequence is CASSPREQGAGGYTF. The CDR3 DNA reads as TGTGCCAGCTCACCACGGGAACAGGGGGCTGGAGGCTACACCTTC. V and J are TRBV18 and TRBJ1-2; 9 bases match TRBD1. From germline, CDR1 is KGHSH and CDR2 LQKENI. This CDR3 is built from 15 residues. J lost 8 bases, V lost 1 base, and 8 bases had no gene match.

The rearrangement joins TRBV7-2 to TRBJ1-1; 7 nucleotides line up with TRBD1. V trimming: 3 bases; J trimming: 4 bases; junction bases outside the gene matches: 11. Looked up from germline, CDR1 is SGHTA and CDR2 is FQGNSA. The CDR3 runs to 16 residues. The CDR3 reads CASSFSGGGLATEAFF. CDR3 bases: TGTGCCAGCAGCTTTTCAGGGGGGGGTTTGGCCACTGAAGCTTTCTTT.

J is TRBJ2-7 and V is TRBV28; D gene uncertain. Trimming removed 5 bases at V and 5 bases at J, with 16 bases between. The CDR3 length is 14 residues. Germline V gene lookup returns CDR1 MDHEN and CDR2 SYDVKM. Here the CDR3 DNA reads TGTGCCAGCAGTGTACGTGAAGGTTTCAACGAGCAGTACTTC. It translates to CASSVREGFNEQYF.

The chain has TRBV7-3 and TRBJ2-7; the D gene could be TRBD1 or TRBD2 (6 bases each). Germline V CDR1 and CDR2: SGHTA, FQGTGA. Trimming removed 5 bases at V and 2 bases at J, with 10 bases between. CDR3 size: 13 residues. The CDR3 nucleotides are TGTGCCAGCAGCCTAGGGGGGCCCTACGAGCAGTACTTC. Its translation: CASSLGGPYEQYF.

The rearrangement links TRBV7-9 to TRBJ1-2; the D gene is possibly TRBD1 (6 bases). Germline V gene lookup returns CDR1 SEHNR and CDR2 FQNEAQ (reference sequence). V lost 4 bases and J 8 bases, leaving 17 bases between the germline ends. The CDR3 has 14 amino acids. Here the CDR3 DNA reads TGTGCCAGCAGCTCGCGGGACACCTATCAGGGCTACACCTTC. As protein: CASSSRDTYQGYTF. Full variable domain (missing parts from reference TRBV7-9 and TRBJ1-2): DTGVSQNPRHKITKRGQNVTFRCDPISEHNRLYWYRQTLGQGPEFLTYFQNEAQLEKSRLLSDRFSAERPKGSFSTLEIQRTEQGDSAMYLCASSSRDTYQGYTFGSGTRLTVV.

This clone was observed a few times. The genes are TRBV5-5 and TRBJ2-7; either TRBD1 or TRBD2 may fit D (5 bases each). V lost 4 bases and J 3 bases, leaving 14 bases between the germline ends. CDR1 is SGHKS and CDR2 is YYEKEE in the germline V gene (reference sequence). There are 14 residues in the CDR3. CDR3 in DNA: TGTGCCAGCAGCCACCGGGACGGATACTACGAGCAGTACTTC. Residues: CASSHRDGYYEQYF. Complete variable domain (other parts from reference TRBV5-5 and TRBJ2-7): DAGVTQSPTHLIKTRGQQVTLRCSPISGHKSVSWYQQVLGQGPQFIFQYYEKEERGRGNFPDRFSARQFPNYSSELNVNALLLGDSALYLCASSHRDGYYEQYFGPGTRLTVT.

This rearrangement joins TRBV18 to TRBJ1-4, with 9 bases aligning to TRBD1. This CDR3 is built from 17 residues. V was clipped by 6 bases and J by 7 bases; unmatched bases: 15. Germline loops: CDR1 KGHSH, CDR2 LQKENI. CDR3 nucleotides: TGTGCCAGCTCGTTTTCCCAGGTCGGGACAGGGTTTGAAAAACTGTTTTTT. Translation gives CASSFSQVGTGFEKLFF.

The chain has TRBV2 and TRBJ1-5; TRBD1 matches at 8 bases. The CDR3 is made up of 14 amino acids. V was clipped by 3 bases and J by 4 bases; unmatched bases: 2. Germline assignment: CDR1 SNHLY and CDR2 FYNNEI. In DNA form, the CDR3 reads TGTGCCAGCAGTGAGGGGGACAGGAATCAGCCCCAGCATTTT. Protein: CASSEGDRNQPQHF.

The chain recombines TRBV7-9 with TRBJ1-1, with D possibly being TRBD1 (5 bases). V gave up 3 bases and J gave up 1 base, with 9 bases separating them. CDR1 is SEHNR and CDR2 is FQNEAQ in the germline V gene (reference sequence). This CDR3 has 14 residues. The CDR3, as DNA: TGTGCCAGCAGCTTTAGGGGTGCGAACACTGAAGCTTTCTTT. Translating it yields CASSFRGANTEAFF. Based on the CDR3 plus reference TRBV7-9 and TRBJ1-1, the full variable domain is DTGVSQNPRHKITKRGQNVTFRCDPISEHNRLYWYRQTLGQGPEFLTYFQNEAQLEKSRLLSDRFSAERPKGSFSTLEIQRTEQGDSAMYLCASSFRGANTEAFFGQGTRLTVV.